This TCR beta chain originates from a study of shared clonotypes between healthy human individuals. Measured with immunoSEQ multiplex PCR; TCRdb has only the in-frame clones, and not every one. The repertoire consists of 650,000 to 800,000 clones, with around 70% occurring once and the leading ten covering under 2%. This CDR3 is built from 16 residues. J lost 5 bases, V lost 0 bases, and 10 bases had no gene match. The sample holds one count of this clone. This rearrangement joins TRBV23-1 to TRBJ2-7; 7 positions agree with TRBD2. TRBV23-1 has ORF status, its function being uncertain. The material sequenced was memory CD4+ T cells sorted from blood. Subset reported: CD45RA-negative fraction. The sequence derives from a woman in her twenties or thirties in good health. CDR3 bases: TGCGCCAGCAGTCAATCTCGGAGCGGGAATTCCCACGAGCAGTACTTC. The encoded protein is CASSQSRSGNSHEQYF.